This T cell receptor (beta chain) was profiled in a study of beta chain features in type 1 diabetes. Study-level results: The study found moderately but significantly shorter TCRB CDR3s in all four CD4+ subsets of Type 1 diabetes patients.

The length of the CDR3 is 14 residues. Since all of the isolated RNA was reverse transcribed, expressed TCRB transcripts were what got sequenced. Generated by immunoSEQ multiplex PCR, the TCRdb table keeps only in-frame clones and is missing some. The data show over 600,000 clones, with roughly an eighth seen just once and around 0.12% held by the top ten. In regard to this clone: Antigen unknown.

Sequenced sample: naive CD4+ T cells from blood. The TCR sequence derives from a man aged 25-45 years with type 1 diabetes. V and J are TRBV21-1 and TRBJ1-2; the D call of TRBD1 is as the table states it, not checked on the DNA. TRBV21-1 is flagged as a pseudogene. The chain's CDR3 is CASSKRGPDYGYTF. The CDR3 DNA follows: TGTGCCAGCAGCAAAAGGGGGCCGGACTATGGCTACACCTTC.